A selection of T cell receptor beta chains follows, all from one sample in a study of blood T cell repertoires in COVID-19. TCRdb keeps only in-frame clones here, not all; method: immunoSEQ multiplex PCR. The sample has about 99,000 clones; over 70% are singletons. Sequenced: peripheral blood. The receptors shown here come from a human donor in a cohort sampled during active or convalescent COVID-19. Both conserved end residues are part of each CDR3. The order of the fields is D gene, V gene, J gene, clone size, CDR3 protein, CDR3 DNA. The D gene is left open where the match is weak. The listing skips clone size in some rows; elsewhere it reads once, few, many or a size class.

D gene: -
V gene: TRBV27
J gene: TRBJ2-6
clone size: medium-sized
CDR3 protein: CASTLLSGANVLTF
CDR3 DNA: TGTGCCAGCACTCTTCTCTCTGGGGCCAACGTCCTGACTTTC

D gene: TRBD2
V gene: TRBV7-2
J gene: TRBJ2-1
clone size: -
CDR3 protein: CASSLVPGTSGGIDEQFF
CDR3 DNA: TGTGCCAGCAGCTTAGTTCCTGGGACTAGCGGGGGGATCGATGAGCAGTTCTTC

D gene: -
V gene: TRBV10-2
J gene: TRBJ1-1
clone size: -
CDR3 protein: CASSELRAGEAFF
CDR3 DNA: TGCGCCAGCAGTGAGCTTCGGGCAGGGGAAGCTTTCTTT

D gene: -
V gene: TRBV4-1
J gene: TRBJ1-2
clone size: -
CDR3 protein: CASSQVFYGYTF
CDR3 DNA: TGCGCCAGCAGCCAAGTATTTTATGGCTACACCTTC

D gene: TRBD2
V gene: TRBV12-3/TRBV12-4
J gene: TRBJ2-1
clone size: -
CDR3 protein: CASSLAGLAGKFF
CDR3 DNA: TGTGCCAGCAGTTTAGCGGGACTAGCGGGAAAGTTCTTC

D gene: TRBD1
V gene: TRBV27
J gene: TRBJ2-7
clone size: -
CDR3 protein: CASSLRDRVGEQYF
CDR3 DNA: TGTGCCAGCAGTTTACGGGACAGGGTTGGGGAGCAGTACTTC

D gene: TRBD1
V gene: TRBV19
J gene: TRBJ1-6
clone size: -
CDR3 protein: CASSPRTGDNSPLHF
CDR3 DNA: TGTGCCAGTAGTCCTAGGACAGGGGATAATTCACCCCTCCACTTT

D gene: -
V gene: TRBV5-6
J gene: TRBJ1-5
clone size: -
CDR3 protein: CASSKFNRDGQPQHF
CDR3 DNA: TGTGCCAGCAGCAAATTCAACAGGGACGGTCAGCCCCAGCATTTT

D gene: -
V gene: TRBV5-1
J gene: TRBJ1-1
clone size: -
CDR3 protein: CASSSAGTMNTEAFF
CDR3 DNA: TGCGCCAGCAGCTCGGCGGGAACCATGAACACTGAAGCTTTCTTT

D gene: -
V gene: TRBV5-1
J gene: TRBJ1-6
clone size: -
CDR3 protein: CASSSTNRAPLHF
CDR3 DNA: TGCGCCAGCAGCTCGACAAACAGGGCTCCCCTCCACTTT

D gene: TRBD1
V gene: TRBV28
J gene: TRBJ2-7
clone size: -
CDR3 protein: CASSTTGQGRKEQYF
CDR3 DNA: TGTGCCAGCAGTACCACGGGACAGGGGCGGAAAGAGCAGTACTTC

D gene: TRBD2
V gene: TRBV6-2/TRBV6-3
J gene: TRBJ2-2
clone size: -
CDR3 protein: CASSYLRLRGGASSGELFF
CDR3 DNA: TGTGCCAGCAGTTACTTGCGACTTCGCGGGGGGGCGTCGTCCGGGGAGCTGTTTTTT

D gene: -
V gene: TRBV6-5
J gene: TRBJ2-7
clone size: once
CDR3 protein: CASSYSGGVKNEQYF
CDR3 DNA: TGTGCCAGCAGTTACTCTGGAGGGGTTAAGAACGAGCAGTACTTC

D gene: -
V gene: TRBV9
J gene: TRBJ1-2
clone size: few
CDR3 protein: CASSQGLYGYTF
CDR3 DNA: TGTGCCAGCAGCCAGGGGCTATATGGCTACACCTTC

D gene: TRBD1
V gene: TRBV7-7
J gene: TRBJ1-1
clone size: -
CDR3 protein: CASSKIQGAEAFF
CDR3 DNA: TGTGCCAGCAGCAAAATACAGGGGGCTGAAGCTTTCTTT

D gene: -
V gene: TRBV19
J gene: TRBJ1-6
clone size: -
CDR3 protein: CASSIGDRNSPLHF
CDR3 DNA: TGTGCCAGTAGTATAGGAGACAGAAATTCACCCCTCCACTTT

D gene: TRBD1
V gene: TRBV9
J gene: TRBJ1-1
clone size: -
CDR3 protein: CASSVEGTDTEAFF
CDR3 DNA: TGTGCCAGCAGCGTAGAAGGGACAGACACTGAAGCTTTCTTT

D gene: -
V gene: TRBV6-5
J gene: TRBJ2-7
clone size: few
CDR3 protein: CASSYRQTYSYEQYF
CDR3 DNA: TGTGCCAGCAGTTACCGACAGACATACTCCTACGAGCAGTACTTC

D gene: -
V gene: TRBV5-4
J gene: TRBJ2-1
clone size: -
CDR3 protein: CASRYALASSYNEQFF
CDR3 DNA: TGTGCCAGCAGATATGCACTAGCCAGCTCCTACAATGAGCAGTTCTTC

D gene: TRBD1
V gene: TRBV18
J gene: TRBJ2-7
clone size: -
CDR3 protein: CASSLFRDREGEQYF
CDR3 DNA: TGTGCCAGCTCACTTTTCCGGGACAGGGAGGGCGAGCAGTACTTC

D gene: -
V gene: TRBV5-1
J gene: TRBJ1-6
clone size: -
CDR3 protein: CASSREGGYNSPLHF
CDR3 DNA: TGCGCCAGCAGCCGTGAGGGTGGCTATAATTCACCCCTCCACTTT

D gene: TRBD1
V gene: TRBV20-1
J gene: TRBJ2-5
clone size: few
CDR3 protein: CSASGDRVQETQYF
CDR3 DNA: TGCAGTGCTAGTGGGGACAGGGTGCAAGAGACCCAGTACTTC

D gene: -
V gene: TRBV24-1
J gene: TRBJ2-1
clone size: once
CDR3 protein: CATEHYNEQFF
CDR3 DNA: TGTGCCACCGAGCACTACAATGAGCAGTTCTTC

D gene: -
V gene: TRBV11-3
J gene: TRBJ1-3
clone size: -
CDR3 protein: CASSLRLSSGNTIYF
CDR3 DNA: TGTGCCAGCAGCTTGCGACTCAGCTCTGGAAACACCATATATTTT

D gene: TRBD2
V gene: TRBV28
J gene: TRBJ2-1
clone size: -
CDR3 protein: CASSIPLAGGPPYNEQFF
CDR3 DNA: TGTGCCAGCAGTATTCCCCTAGCGGGGGGGCCCCCCTACAATGAGCAGTTCTTC

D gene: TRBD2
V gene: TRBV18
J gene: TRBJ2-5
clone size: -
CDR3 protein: CASSPSTGGARETQYF
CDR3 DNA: TGTGCCAGCTCACCATCCACCGGGGGGGCCAGAGAGACCCAGTACTTC

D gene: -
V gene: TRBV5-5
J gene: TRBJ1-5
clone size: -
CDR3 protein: CASSLNGGTSQPQHF
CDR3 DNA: TGTGCCAGCAGCTTAAACGGGGGAACAAGTCAGCCCCAGCATTTT

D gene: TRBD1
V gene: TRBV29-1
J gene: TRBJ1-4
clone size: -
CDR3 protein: CSVGDRGLTNEKLFF
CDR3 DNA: TGCAGCGTGGGGGACAGGGGATTAACTAATGAAAAACTGTTTTTT

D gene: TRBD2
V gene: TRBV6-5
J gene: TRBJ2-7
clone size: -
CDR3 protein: CASSYAVAGGPYEQYF
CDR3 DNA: TGTGCCAGCAGTTACGCAGTGGCGGGGGGACCCTACGAGCAGTACTTC

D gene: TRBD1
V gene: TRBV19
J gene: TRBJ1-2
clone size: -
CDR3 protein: CASSIGGGEGGYTF
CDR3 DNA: TGTGCCAGTAGTATTGGAGGGGGCGAGGGTGGCTACACCTTC

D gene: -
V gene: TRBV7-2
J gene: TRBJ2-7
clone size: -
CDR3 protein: CASSPLYEQYF
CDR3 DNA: TGTGCCAGCAGTCCCCTGTACGAGCAGTACTTC

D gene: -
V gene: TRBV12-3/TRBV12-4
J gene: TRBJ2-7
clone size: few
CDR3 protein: CASSLARAYEQYF
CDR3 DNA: TGTGCCAGCAGTTTAGCCAGGGCTTACGAGCAGTACTTC

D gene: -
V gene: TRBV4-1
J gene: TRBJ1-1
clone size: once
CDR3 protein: CASSQDRVMNTEAFF
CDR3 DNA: TGCGCCAGCAGCCAAGACAGGGTGATGAACACTGAAGCTTTCTTT

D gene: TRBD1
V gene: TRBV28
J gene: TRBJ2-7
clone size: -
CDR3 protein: CASRGDRDEQYF
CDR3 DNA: TGTGCCAGCAGGGGGGACAGGGACGAGCAGTACTTC

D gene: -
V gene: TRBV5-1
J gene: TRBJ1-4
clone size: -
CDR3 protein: CASSLVQAPNEKLFF
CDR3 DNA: TGCGCCAGCAGCTTGGTCCAGGCCCCGAATGAAAAACTGTTTTTT

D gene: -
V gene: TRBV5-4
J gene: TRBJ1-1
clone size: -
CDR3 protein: CASSGTPNTEAFF
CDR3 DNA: TGTGCCAGCAGTGGGACACCGAACACTGAAGCTTTCTTT

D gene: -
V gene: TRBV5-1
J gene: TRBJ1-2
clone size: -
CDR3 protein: CASSLVAGDNYGYTF
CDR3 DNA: TGCGCCAGCAGCTTGGTGGCAGGGGATAACTATGGCTACACCTTC

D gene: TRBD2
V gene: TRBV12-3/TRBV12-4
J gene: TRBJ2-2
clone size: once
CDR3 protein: CASSLGGAGELFF
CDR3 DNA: TGTGCCAGCAGTTTGGGGGGGGCCGGGGAGCTGTTTTTT

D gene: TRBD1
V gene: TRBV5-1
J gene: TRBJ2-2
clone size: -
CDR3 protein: CASSPGQGRTGELFF
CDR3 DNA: TGCGCCAGCAGCCCGGGACAGGGGCGCACCGGGGAGCTGTTTTTT